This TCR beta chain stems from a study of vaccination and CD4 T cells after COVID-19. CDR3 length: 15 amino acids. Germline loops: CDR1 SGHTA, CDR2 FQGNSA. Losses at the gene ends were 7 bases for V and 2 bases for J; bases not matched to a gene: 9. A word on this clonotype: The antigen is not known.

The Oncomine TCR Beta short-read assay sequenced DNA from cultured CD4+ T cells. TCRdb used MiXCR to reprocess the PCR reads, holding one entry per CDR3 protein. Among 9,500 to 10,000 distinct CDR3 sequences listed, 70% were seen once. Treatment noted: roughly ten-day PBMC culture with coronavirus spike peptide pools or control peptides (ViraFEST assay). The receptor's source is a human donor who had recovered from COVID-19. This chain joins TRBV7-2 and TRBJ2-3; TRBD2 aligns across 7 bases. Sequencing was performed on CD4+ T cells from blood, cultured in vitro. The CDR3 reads CASTSGRGTTDTQYF. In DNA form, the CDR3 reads TGTGCCAGCACGAGTGGGCGGGGGACCACAGATACGCAGTATTTT.